The rows below give T cell receptor beta chains drawn from one sample of a study of CD8 T cells in ankylosing spondylitis. Via MiXCR, TCRdb re-called the 5' RACE reads, giving one row per CDR3 protein. This sample has under 250,000 distinct CDR3 sequences, with 30% to 40% found just once. The sample consisted of blood, either unsorted or a sorted T cell fraction (not recorded which). The receptor source for this set is a male donor with ankylosing spondylitis or in good health (not recorded which). The CDR3 runs from the conserved cysteine through the conserved F or W. The D gene is left open where the match is weak. Part of the rows lack a size; the others show once, few, many or a class for expanded clones.

clone_size	j_call	d_call	cdr3_length	v_call	cdr3_aa	cdr3_nt
NA	TRBJ2-2	NA	16	TRBV7-9	CASSSGVSLHTGELFF	TGTGCCAGCAGCTCAGGGGTGTCTCTTCACACCGGGGAGCTGTTTTTT
few	TRBJ2-2	TRBD2	13	TRBV20-1	CSAGLVEAGELFF	TGCAGTGCCGGACTAGTTGAGGCCGGGGAGCTGTTTTTT
few	TRBJ2-5	NA	15	TRBV7-2	CASSPGTRKRETQYF	TGTGCCAGCAGCCCGGGGACCCGGAAGCGAGAGACCCAGTACTTC
few	TRBJ2-7	TRBD2	15	TRBV6-5	CASSYERGDTYEQYF	TGTGCCAGCAGTTACGAGCGGGGGGACACCTACGAGCAGTACTTC
NA	TRBJ2-5	TRBD2	15	TRBV6-1	CASGLAGGLKETQYF	TGTGCCAGCGGTCTAGCGGGGGGATTGAAAGAGACCCAGTACTTC
NA	TRBJ1-5	TRBD1	17	TRBV4-2	CASSQVFYQGGNQPQHF	TGTGCCAGCAGCCAAGTGTTTTACCAGGGGGGGAATCAGCCCCAGCATTTT
NA	TRBJ2-2	NA	13	TRBV6-5	CASSYLANGELFF	TGTGCCAGCAGTTATCTAGCGAACGGGGAGCTGTTTTTT
few	TRBJ1-2	NA	13	TRBV29-1	CSVEGRATYGYTF	TGCAGCGTTGAGGGCAGGGCCACCTATGGCTACACCTTC
few	TRBJ1-4	NA	12	TRBV15	CATSRPTGGLFF	TGTGCCACCAGCAGACCGACAGGAGGACTGTTTTTT
many	TRBJ2-1	NA	13	TRBV6-4	CASSKHGNNEQFF	TGTGCCAGCAGTAAACACGGAAACAATGAGCAGTTCTTC
few	TRBJ2-5	NA	13	TRBV10-2	CASSVGYSETQYF	TGCGCCAGCAGTGTTGGGTATTCGGAGACCCAGTACTTC
NA	TRBJ1-5	NA	13	TRBV4-1	CASSQVRNQPQHF	TGCGCCAGCAGCCAAGTGAGAAATCAGCCCCAGCATTTT
few	TRBJ2-1	NA	14	TRBV20-1	CSASGQGGTREQFF	TGCAGTGCTAGTGGGCAGGGGGGGACAAGAGAGCAGTTCTTC
many	TRBJ2-3	NA	11	TRBV12-3/TRBV12-4	CASSLTDTQYF	TGTGCCAGCAGTCTCACAGATACGCAGTATTTT
few	TRBJ2-7	TRBD2	12	TRBV5-1	CASGGRTKEQYF	TGCGCCAGCGGCGGGAGAACAAAGGAGCAGTACTTC
once	TRBJ1-2	NA	13	TRBV11-2	CASSLMGHYGYTF	TGTGCCAGCAGCTTAATGGGTCACTATGGCTACACCTTC
NA	TRBJ2-1	NA	13	TRBV2	CASSEAGYDEQFF	TGTGCCAGCAGTGAGGCAGGGTATGATGAGCAGTTCTTC
NA	TRBJ2-7	NA	12	TRBV7-2	CASSLQVGEQYF	TGTGCCAGCAGCTTACAGGTTGGCGAGCAGTACTTC
NA	TRBJ1-1	TRBD1	14	TRBV12-3/TRBV12-4	CASSSTGGWPEAFF	TGTGCCAGCAGTTCAACAGGGGGTTGGCCTGAAGCTTTCTTT
NA	TRBJ2-3	TRBD2	21	TRBV20-1	CSASGPLGGLAENYLTDTQYF	TGCAGTGCTAGTGGCCCCCTAGGAGGACTAGCGGAAAACTACCTCACAGATACGCAGTATTTT
NA	TRBJ2-7	TRBD1	12	TRBV29-1	CSVEAQGYEQYF	TGCAGCGTTGAAGCACAGGGGTACGAGCAGTACTTC
NA	TRBJ2-5	TRBD2	16	TRBV20-1	CSARHPAGGQQETQYF	TGCAGTGCTAGGCACCCAGCGGGGGGCCAACAAGAGACCCAGTACTTC
NA	TRBJ2-7	NA	14	TRBV25-1	CASSLLKGSYEQYF	TGTGCCAGCAGTCTACTAAAGGGGTCCTACGAGCAGTACTTC
few	TRBJ2-7	NA	14	TRBV6-1	CATTSSPRVYEQYF	TGTGCCACCACCTCCTCACCACGCGTCTACGAGCAGTACTTC
NA	TRBJ2-3	TRBD1	16	TRBV24-1	CATSAPGQGYADTQYF	TGTGCCACCAGTGCCCCGGGACAGGGATATGCAGATACGCAGTATTTT
NA	TRBJ2-5	NA	17	TRBV29-1	CSVEGRQTGQGEETQYF	TGCAGCGTTGAAGGCCGCCAGACTGGTCAGGGAGAAGAGACCCAGTACTTC
NA	TRBJ1-2	TRBD1	17	TRBV7-2	CASSRTGGRKTNYGYTF	TGTGCCAGCAGCAGAACAGGGGGCAGAAAGACTAACTATGGCTACACCTTC
NA	TRBJ2-2	TRBD2	15	TRBV12-3/TRBV12-4	CASSPSGGPTGELFF	TGTGCCAGCAGCCCAAGCGGGGGACCAACCGGGGAGCTGTTTTTT
NA	TRBJ1-1	NA	12	TRBV6-6	CASSYVDTEAFF	TGTGCCAGCAGTTACGTGGACACTGAAGCTTTCTTT
NA	TRBJ2-7	TRBD1	12	TRBV6-5	CASSYGQGAEYF	TGTGCCAGCAGTTACGGACAGGGGGCAGAGTACTTC
few	TRBJ2-5	TRBD1	16	TRBV10-3	CAISDPDRDLQETQYF	TGTGCCATCAGTGATCCGGACAGGGATCTACAAGAGACCCAGTACTTC
few	TRBJ2-1	NA	12	TRBV6-5	CASSGSGNEQFF	TGTGCCAGCAGTGGTAGCGGCAATGAGCAGTTCTTC
NA	TRBJ1-1	NA	12	TRBV29-1	CSVEESRPEAFF	TGCAGCGTTGAAGAAAGCCGCCCTGAAGCTTTCTTT
NA	TRBJ2-1	NA	15	TRBV11-1	CASSSKRRFGREQFF	TGTGCCAGCAGCTCCAAAAGAAGGTTCGGTCGGGAGCAGTTCTTC
NA	TRBJ2-3	NA	13	TRBV5-5	CASSLLWGDTQYF	TGTGCCAGCAGCCTCTTATGGGGGGATACGCAGTATTTT
few	TRBJ2-1	TRBD1	18	TRBV6-5	CASSSLNGQAYSYNEQFF	TGTGCCAGCAGTTCCCTCAACGGACAGGCCTATTCCTACAATGAGCAGTTCTTC
NA	TRBJ2-1	TRBD2	15	TRBV5-1	CASSRVAGGLSEQFF	TGCGCCAGCAGCCGAGTAGCGGGGGGGCTGAGTGAGCAGTTCTTC
many	TRBJ2-1	TRBD2	14	TRBV29-1	CSVEGRGEDNEQFF	TGCAGCGTTGAAGGACGGGGGGAAGACAATGAGCAGTTCTTC
once	TRBJ2-1	TRBD2	17	TRBV29-1	CSVEDLRTSRRDNEQFF	TGCAGCGTTGAAGATCTTCGGACTAGCAGACGAGACAATGAGCAGTTCTTC
NA	TRBJ2-2	NA	15	TRBV29-1	CSVERQVSDTGELFF	TGCAGCGTTGAAAGACAGGTCTCCGACACCGGGGAGCTGTTTTTT
NA	TRBJ1-1	TRBD1	14	TRBV12-3/TRBV12-4	CASSFRGRGTEAFF	TGTGCCAGCAGTTTCAGGGGGCGCGGGACTGAAGCTTTCTTT
NA	TRBJ1-2	NA	17	TRBV20-1	CSAPPGGHRLANYGYTF	TGCAGTGCCCCGCCCGGGGGGCACCGTTTAGCTAACTATGGCTACACCTTC
NA	TRBJ2-5	NA	13	TRBV5-1	CASSLRRGETQYF	TGCGCCAGCAGCTTGCGTCGGGGTGAGACCCAGTACTTC
NA	TRBJ2-5	NA	12	TRBV27	CASSPRGWTQYF	TGTGCCAGCAGTCCCCGGGGCTGGACCCAGTACTTC
NA	TRBJ2-7	TRBD1	14	TRBV12-3/TRBV12-4	CASSKTGGTYEQYF	TGTGCCAGCAGCAAGACAGGGGGCACCTACGAGCAGTACTTC
many	TRBJ2-3	NA	12	TRBV12-3/TRBV12-4	CASSGTSGHAYF	TGTGCCAGCAGTGGCACCTCGGGTCACGCGTATTTT
NA	TRBJ2-3	TRBD1	13	TRBV12-3/TRBV12-4	CASSRQGPDTQYF	TGTGCCAGCAGCCGACAGGGCCCAGATACGCAGTATTTT
few	TRBJ2-7	TRBD2	14	TRBV29-1	CSALGGGRFHEQYF	TGCAGCGCCCTCGGGGGGGGGAGGTTCCACGAGCAGTACTTC
few	TRBJ2-3	TRBD2	16	TRBV20-1	CSADYRAAGSTDTQYF	TGCAGTGCTGATTATAGAGCAGCGGGGTCCACAGATACGCAGTATTTT
NA	TRBJ2-5	TRBD2	15	TRBV20-1	CSASMFAGGPETQYF	TGCAGTGCTAGTATGTTTGCGGGGGGGCCGGAGACCCAGTACTTC
few	TRBJ2-1	TRBD1	13	TRBV13	CATAGQGYNEQFF	TGTGCCACCGCGGGACAGGGTTACAATGAGCAGTTCTTC
NA	TRBJ2-5	NA	15	TRBV24-1	CATSPHGQGQETQYF	TGTGCCACCAGTCCCCACGGACAAGGCCAAGAGACCCAGTACTTC
few	TRBJ2-2	NA	14	TRBV12-3/TRBV12-4	CASSFPGATGELFF	TGTGCCAGCAGTTTCCCCGGGGCGACCGGGGAGCTGTTTTTT
NA	TRBJ1-2	NA	14	TRBV12-3/TRBV12-4	CASCRTESNYGYTF	TGTGCCAGCTGTCGGACGGAGAGTAACTATGGCTACACCTTC
few	TRBJ2-5	NA	13	TRBV20-1	CSARAAVQETQYF	TGCAGTGCTAGAGCGGCAGTTCAAGAGACCCAGTACTTC
few	TRBJ1-1	NA	14	TRBV12-3/TRBV12-4	CASSLARYGSEAFF	TGTGCCAGCAGTTTAGCGCGGTATGGGAGTGAAGCTTTCTTT
NA	TRBJ2-1	NA	14	TRBV29-1	CSVGIAVSYNEQFF	TGCAGCGTGGGGATAGCTGTTTCCTACAATGAGCAGTTCTTC
NA	TRBJ2-7	TRBD1	15	TRBV10-3	CAISDHRTGTYEQYF	TGTGCCATCAGTGACCACAGGACAGGCACCTACGAGCAGTACTTC
NA	TRBJ1-5	NA	14	TRBV20-1	CSARGRTYDQPQHF	TGCAGTGCTAGAGGAAGGACATATGATCAGCCCCAGCATTTT